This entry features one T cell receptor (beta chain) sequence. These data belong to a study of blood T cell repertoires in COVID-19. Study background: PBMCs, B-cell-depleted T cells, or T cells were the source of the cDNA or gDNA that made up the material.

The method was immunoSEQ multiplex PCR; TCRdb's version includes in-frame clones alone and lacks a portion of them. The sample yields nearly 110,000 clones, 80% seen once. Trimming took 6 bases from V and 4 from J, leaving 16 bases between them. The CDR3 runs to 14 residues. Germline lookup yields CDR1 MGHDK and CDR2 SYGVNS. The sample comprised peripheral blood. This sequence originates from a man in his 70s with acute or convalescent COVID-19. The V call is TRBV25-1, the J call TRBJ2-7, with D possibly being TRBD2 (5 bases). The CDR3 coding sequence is TGTGCCAGCAGCGAGGTGGGAGCTCGGTACGAGCAGTACTTC. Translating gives CASSEVGARYEQYF.